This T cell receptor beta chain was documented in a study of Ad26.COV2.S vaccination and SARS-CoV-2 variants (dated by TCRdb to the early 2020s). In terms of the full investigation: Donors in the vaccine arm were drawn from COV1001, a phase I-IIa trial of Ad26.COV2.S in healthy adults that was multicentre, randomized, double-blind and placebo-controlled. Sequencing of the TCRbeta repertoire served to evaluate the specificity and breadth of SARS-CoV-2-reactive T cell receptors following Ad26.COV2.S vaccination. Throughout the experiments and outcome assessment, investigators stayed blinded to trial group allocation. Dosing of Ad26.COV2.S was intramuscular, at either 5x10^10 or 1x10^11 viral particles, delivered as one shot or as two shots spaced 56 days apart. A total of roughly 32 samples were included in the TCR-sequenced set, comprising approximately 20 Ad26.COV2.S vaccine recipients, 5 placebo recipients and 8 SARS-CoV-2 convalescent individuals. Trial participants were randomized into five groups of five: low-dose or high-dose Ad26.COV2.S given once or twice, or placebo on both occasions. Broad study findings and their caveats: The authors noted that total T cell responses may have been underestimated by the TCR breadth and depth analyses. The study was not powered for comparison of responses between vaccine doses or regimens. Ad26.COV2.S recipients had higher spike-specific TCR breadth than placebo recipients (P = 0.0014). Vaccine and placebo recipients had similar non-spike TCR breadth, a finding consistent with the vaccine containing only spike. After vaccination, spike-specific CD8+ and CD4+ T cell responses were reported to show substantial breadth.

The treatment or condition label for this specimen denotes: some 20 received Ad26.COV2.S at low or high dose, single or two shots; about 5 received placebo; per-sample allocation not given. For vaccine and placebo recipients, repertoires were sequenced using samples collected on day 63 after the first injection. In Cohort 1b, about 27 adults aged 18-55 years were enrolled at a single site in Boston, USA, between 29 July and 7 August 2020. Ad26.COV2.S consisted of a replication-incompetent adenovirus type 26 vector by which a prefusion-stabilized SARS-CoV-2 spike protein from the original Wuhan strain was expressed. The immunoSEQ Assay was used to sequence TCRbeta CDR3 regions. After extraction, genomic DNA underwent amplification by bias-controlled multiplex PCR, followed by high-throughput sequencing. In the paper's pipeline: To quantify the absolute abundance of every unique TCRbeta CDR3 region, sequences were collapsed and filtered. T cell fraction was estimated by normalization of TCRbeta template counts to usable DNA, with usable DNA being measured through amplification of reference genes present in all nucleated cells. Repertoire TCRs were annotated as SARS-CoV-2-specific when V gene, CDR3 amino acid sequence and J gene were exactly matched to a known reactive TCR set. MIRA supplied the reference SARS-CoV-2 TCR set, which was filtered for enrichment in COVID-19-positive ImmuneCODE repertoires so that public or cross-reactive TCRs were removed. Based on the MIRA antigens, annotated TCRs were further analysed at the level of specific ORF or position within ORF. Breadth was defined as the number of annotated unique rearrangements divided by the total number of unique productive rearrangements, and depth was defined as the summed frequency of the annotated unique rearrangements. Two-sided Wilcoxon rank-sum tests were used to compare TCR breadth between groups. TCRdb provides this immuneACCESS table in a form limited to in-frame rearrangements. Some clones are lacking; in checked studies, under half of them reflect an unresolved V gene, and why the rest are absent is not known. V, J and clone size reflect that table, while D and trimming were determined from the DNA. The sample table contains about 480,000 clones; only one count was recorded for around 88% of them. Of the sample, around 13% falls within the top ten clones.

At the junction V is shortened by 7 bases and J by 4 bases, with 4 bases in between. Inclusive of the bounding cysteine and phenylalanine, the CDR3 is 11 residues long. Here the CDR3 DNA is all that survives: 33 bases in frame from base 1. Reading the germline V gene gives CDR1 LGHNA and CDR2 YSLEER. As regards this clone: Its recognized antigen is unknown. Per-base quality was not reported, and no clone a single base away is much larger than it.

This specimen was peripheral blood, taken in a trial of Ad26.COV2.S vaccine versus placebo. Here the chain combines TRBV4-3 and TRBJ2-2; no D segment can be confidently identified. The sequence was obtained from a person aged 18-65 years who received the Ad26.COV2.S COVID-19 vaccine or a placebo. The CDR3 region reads CASTSTGELFF. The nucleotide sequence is TGCGCCAGCACATCCACCGGGGAGCTGTTTTTT.